Listed below are T cell receptor beta chains from one sample, sequenced in a study of T cell responses to AZD1222 COVID-19 vaccine. The protocol was immunoSEQ multiplex PCR, while the TCRdb copy is restricted to in-frame clones and leaves out a portion. The repertoire has 25,000 to 35,000 clones, roughly 78% of them found once; the top ten carry 5.8%. This material consisted of peripheral blood, taken on day 0 of AZD1222 vaccination. The receptors originated from an adult in good health. Both conserved end residues are part of each CDR3. A D gene is named only where the DNA matches it firmly. Clone size is not always given. Where it is, it says once, few, many or a class for expanded clones.

abundance: -
j_gene: TRBJ2-5
d_gene: TRBD2
v_gene: TRBV4-2
CDR3aa: CASSRVGSGRAGETQYF
CDR3nt: TGTGCCAGCAGCCGCGTAGGTAGCGGGAGGGCCGGTGAGACCCAGTACTTC

abundance: -
j_gene: TRBJ1-1
d_gene: TRBD1
v_gene: TRBV23-1
CDR3aa: CASSGQGENTEAFF
CDR3nt: TGCGCCAGCAGTGGACAGGGGGAGAACACTGAAGCTTTCTTT

abundance: medium-sized
j_gene: TRBJ1-6
d_gene: -
v_gene: TRBV7-9
CDR3aa: CASSLGAGFYNSPLHF
CDR3nt: TGTGCCAGCAGCTTAGGTGCAGGTTTTTATAATTCACCCCTCCACTTT

abundance: -
j_gene: TRBJ1-1
d_gene: -
v_gene: TRBV5-4
CDR3aa: CATRTTTGTEAFF
CDR3nt: TGTGCCACGAGGACGACGACGGGCACTGAAGCTTTCTTT

abundance: -
j_gene: TRBJ1-4
d_gene: -
v_gene: TRBV5-1
CDR3aa: CASSLSPTSIREKLFF
CDR3nt: TGCGCCAGCAGCTTGTCCCCGACTTCAATCAGGGAAAAACTGTTTTTT

abundance: -
j_gene: TRBJ1-2
d_gene: TRBD1
v_gene: TRBV6-1
CDR3aa: CASSEGQGAYGYTF
CDR3nt: TGTGCCAGCAGTGAGGGACAGGGGGCGTATGGCTACACCTTC

abundance: -
j_gene: TRBJ1-2
d_gene: -
v_gene: TRBV6-2/TRBV6-3
CDR3aa: CASSYSRLRSYVGYTF
CDR3nt: TGTGCCAGCAGTTACTCGAGGCTCCGCAGCTACGTTGGCTACACCTTC

abundance: -
j_gene: TRBJ2-5
d_gene: TRBD1
v_gene: TRBV10-3
CDR3aa: CAIRVDREETQYF
CDR3nt: TGTGCCATCAGGGTCGACAGGGAAGAGACCCAGTACTTC

abundance: -
j_gene: TRBJ2-2
d_gene: -
v_gene: TRBV9
CDR3aa: CASSVGGGWDTGELFF
CDR3nt: TGTGCCAGCAGCGTAGGCGGGGGCTGGGACACCGGGGAGCTGTTTTTT

abundance: -
j_gene: TRBJ2-3
d_gene: -
v_gene: TRBV7-3
CDR3aa: CASSSGPVSADTQYF
CDR3nt: TGTGCCAGCAGCTCAGGCCCGGTCAGCGCAGATACGCAGTATTTT

abundance: few
j_gene: TRBJ2-1
d_gene: TRBD2
v_gene: TRBV27
CDR3aa: CASSLMASGREQFF
CDR3nt: TGTGCCAGCAGTTTAATGGCTAGCGGGAGGGAGCAGTTCTTC

abundance: -
j_gene: TRBJ1-2
d_gene: -
v_gene: TRBV24-1
CDR3aa: CATSDSVNSNYGYTF
CDR3nt: TGTGCCACCAGTGATTCCGTCAATTCTAACTATGGCTACACCTTC

abundance: -
j_gene: TRBJ2-1
d_gene: -
v_gene: TRBV18
CDR3aa: CASSPLYDEQFF
CDR3nt: TGTGCCAGCTCACCACTTTACGATGAGCAGTTCTTC

abundance: once
j_gene: TRBJ1-2
d_gene: -
v_gene: TRBV20-1
CDR3aa: CSASNRASVDYGYTF
CDR3nt: TGCAGTGCTAGTAACAGGGCATCAGTGGACTATGGCTACACCTTC

abundance: -
j_gene: TRBJ2-3
d_gene: TRBD2
v_gene: TRBV27
CDR3aa: CASSTRLAGGADTQYF
CDR3nt: TGTGCCAGCAGCACACGACTAGCGGGAGGGGCAGATACGCAGTATTTT

abundance: once
j_gene: TRBJ2-7
d_gene: TRBD1
v_gene: TRBV24-1
CDR3aa: CATSDTDRGLTQFNYEQYF
CDR3nt: TGTGCCACCAGTGATACTGACAGGGGTTTGACCCAATTCAATTACGAGCAGTACTTC

abundance: few
j_gene: TRBJ2-5
d_gene: -
v_gene: TRBV7-6
CDR3aa: CASSHQETQYF
CDR3nt: TGTGCCAGCAGCCATCAAGAGACCCAGTACTTC

abundance: -
j_gene: TRBJ1-4
d_gene: -
v_gene: TRBV6-1
CDR3aa: CASSEGGWGEKLFF
CDR3nt: TGTGCCAGCAGTGAAGGGGGCTGGGGGGAAAAACTGTTTTTT

abundance: -
j_gene: TRBJ2-2
d_gene: -
v_gene: TRBV3-1/TRBV3-2
CDR3aa: CASRTNTGELFF
CDR3nt: TGTGCCAGCAGGACGAACACCGGGGAGCTGTTTTTT

abundance: -
j_gene: TRBJ1-2
d_gene: -
v_gene: TRBV10-1
CDR3aa: CASSDNYGYTF
CDR3nt: TGCGCCAGCTCGGACAACTATGGCTACACCTTC

abundance: -
j_gene: TRBJ1-2
d_gene: -
v_gene: TRBV18
CDR3aa: CASSPRGEGGYGYTF
CDR3nt: TGTGCCAGCTCACCACGAGGGGAGGGTGGCTATGGCTACACCTTC

abundance: -
j_gene: TRBJ1-3
d_gene: -
v_gene: TRBV6-6
CDR3aa: CASSSQEGGNTIYF
CDR3nt: TGTGCCAGCAGTTCTCAGGAAGGTGGAAACACCATATATTTT

abundance: -
j_gene: TRBJ2-1
d_gene: TRBD1
v_gene: TRBV3-1/TRBV3-2
CDR3aa: CASSQQTGGNEQFF
CDR3nt: TGTGCCAGCAGCCAACAGACAGGGGGTAATGAGCAGTTCTTC

abundance: few
j_gene: TRBJ2-3
d_gene: TRBD2
v_gene: TRBV6-5
CDR3aa: CASSYSPSGSFDTQYF
CDR3nt: TGTGCCAGCAGTTACTCACCTAGCGGGAGTTTTGATACGCAGTATTTT

abundance: -
j_gene: TRBJ2-1
d_gene: -
v_gene: TRBV21-1
CDR3aa: CASSGSGRAGNEQFF
CDR3nt: TGTGCCAGCAGTGGGTCCGGGAGGGCCGGAAATGAGCAGTTCTTC

abundance: -
j_gene: TRBJ2-2
d_gene: -
v_gene: TRBV6-2/TRBV6-3
CDR3aa: CASSPGGTGTGELFF
CDR3nt: TGTGCCAGCAGTCCCGGGGGCACGGGCACCGGGGAGCTGTTTTTT

abundance: -
j_gene: TRBJ2-1
d_gene: -
v_gene: TRBV5-4
CDR3aa: CASSASSTYNEQFF
CDR3nt: TGTGCCAGCAGCGCGAGCTCGACCTACAATGAGCAGTTCTTC

abundance: -
j_gene: TRBJ1-6
d_gene: -
v_gene: TRBV23-1
CDR3aa: CASTGISSYNSPLHF
CDR3nt: TGCGCCAGCACGGGCATCAGCTCCTATAATTCACCCCTCCACTTT

abundance: -
j_gene: TRBJ1-5
d_gene: TRBD1
v_gene: TRBV4-3
CDR3aa: CASSQPLGQGQNQPQHF
CDR3nt: TGCGCCAGCAGCCAGCCCCTCGGACAGGGTCAGAATCAGCCCCAGCATTTT

abundance: -
j_gene: TRBJ1-1
d_gene: TRBD1
v_gene: TRBV7-9
CDR3aa: CASSLDPGGGLAFF
CDR3nt: TGTGCCAGCAGCTTAGACCCAGGGGGCGGTTTGGCTTTCTTT

abundance: -
j_gene: TRBJ2-6
d_gene: -
v_gene: TRBV24-1
CDR3aa: CATRPSGANVLTF
CDR3nt: TGTGCCACCAGACCCAGTGGGGCCAACGTCCTGACTTTC

abundance: -
j_gene: TRBJ1-2
d_gene: TRBD1
v_gene: TRBV19
CDR3aa: CASSIVETGGPGYTF
CDR3nt: TGTGCCAGTAGTATAGTGGAGACAGGGGGTCCTGGCTACACCTTC

abundance: few
j_gene: TRBJ1-2
d_gene: -
v_gene: TRBV2
CDR3aa: CASNPQGTSGYTF
CDR3nt: TGTGCCAGCAACCCTCAGGGGACTAGCGGCTACACCTTC

abundance: few
j_gene: TRBJ1-1
d_gene: TRBD1
v_gene: TRBV7-6
CDR3aa: CASSFYGTGEVGTEAFF
CDR3nt: TGTGCCAGCAGCTTTTACGGGACAGGGGAAGTGGGCACTGAAGCTTTCTTT

abundance: -
j_gene: TRBJ1-4
d_gene: -
v_gene: TRBV18
CDR3aa: CASSRRDGQSGSDEKLFF
CDR3nt: TGTGCCAGCTCACGCCGGGACGGACAATCGGGGAGCGATGAAAAACTGTTTTTT

abundance: -
j_gene: TRBJ2-5
d_gene: -
v_gene: TRBV7-9
CDR3aa: CASSLGVMETQYF
CDR3nt: TGTGCCAGCAGCTTAGGGGTAATGGAGACCCAGTACTTC

abundance: -
j_gene: TRBJ2-1
d_gene: TRBD2
v_gene: TRBV29-1
CDR3aa: CSVLTSGGSSYNEQFF
CDR3nt: TGCAGCGTTCTAACTAGCGGGGGAAGCTCCTACAATGAGCAGTTCTTC

abundance: -
j_gene: TRBJ2-5
d_gene: -
v_gene: TRBV29-1
CDR3aa: CSVVDGGSQETQYF
CDR3nt: TGCAGCGTTGTGGACGGGGGTTCTCAAGAGACCCAGTACTTC

abundance: few
j_gene: TRBJ2-7
d_gene: TRBD1
v_gene: TRBV3-1/TRBV3-2
CDR3aa: CASSQTGFSEQYF
CDR3nt: TGTGCCAGCAGCCAGACAGGGTTCAGCGAGCAGTACTTC

abundance: -
j_gene: TRBJ1-2
d_gene: -
v_gene: TRBV18
CDR3aa: CASSPDSSYGYTF
CDR3nt: TGTGCCAGCTCACCTGACAGTAGCTATGGCTACACCTTC

abundance: -
j_gene: TRBJ1-1
d_gene: -
v_gene: TRBV19
CDR3aa: CASSDPRGSNTEAFF
CDR3nt: TGTGCCAGTAGTGACCCGCGGGGCTCGAACACTGAAGCTTTCTTT

abundance: -
j_gene: TRBJ2-1
d_gene: -
v_gene: TRBV5-6
CDR3aa: CASSLELVSYNEQFF
CDR3nt: TGTGCCAGCAGCTTGGAACTCGTTTCCTACAATGAGCAGTTCTTC

abundance: -
j_gene: TRBJ2-3
d_gene: -
v_gene: TRBV11-2
CDR3aa: CASSLSGAVLPSTDTQYF
CDR3nt: TGTGCCAGCAGCTTAAGTGGGGCCGTTCTACCGAGCACAGATACGCAGTATTTT

abundance: -
j_gene: TRBJ2-1
d_gene: -
v_gene: TRBV11-2
CDR3aa: CASSLESTWEEDEQFF
CDR3nt: TGTGCCAGCAGCTTAGAGTCTACGTGGGAGGAAGATGAGCAGTTCTTC

abundance: -
j_gene: TRBJ1-1
d_gene: -
v_gene: TRBV6-5
CDR3aa: CASKGSFEAFF
CDR3nt: TGTGCCAGCAAGGGCAGCTTTGAAGCTTTCTTT

abundance: -
j_gene: TRBJ2-1
d_gene: -
v_gene: TRBV18
CDR3aa: CASSPGPEQFF
CDR3nt: TGTGCCAGCTCACCCGGGCCTGAGCAGTTCTTC

abundance: -
j_gene: TRBJ2-6
d_gene: -
v_gene: TRBV10-3
CDR3aa: CAIRGPGANVLTF
CDR3nt: TGTGCCATCAGAGGGCCCGGGGCCAACGTCCTGACTTTC

abundance: once
j_gene: TRBJ1-2
d_gene: -
v_gene: TRBV11-3
CDR3aa: CASSLSGGYGYTF
CDR3nt: TGTGCCAGCAGCTTATCTGGGGGCTATGGCTACACCTTC

abundance: -
j_gene: TRBJ1-3
d_gene: -
v_gene: TRBV6-5
CDR3aa: CASYQSISGNTIYF
CDR3nt: TGTGCCAGCTACCAGAGTATCTCTGGAAACACCATATATTTT

abundance: -
j_gene: TRBJ1-5
d_gene: -
v_gene: TRBV7-2
CDR3aa: CASSPPRNSNQPQHF
CDR3nt: TGTGCCAGCAGCCCACCCCGTAATAGCAATCAGCCCCAGCATTTT

abundance: -
j_gene: TRBJ1-1
d_gene: TRBD1
v_gene: TRBV6-6
CDR3aa: CASSRDRGAEGRGFEAFF
CDR3nt: TGTGCCAGCAGTCGGGACAGGGGTGCCGAGGGGAGGGGATTTGAAGCTTTCTTT

abundance: -
j_gene: TRBJ1-2
d_gene: -
v_gene: TRBV6-5
CDR3aa: CASSYDPNYGYTF
CDR3nt: TGTGCCAGCAGTTACGATCCAAACTATGGCTACACCTTC

abundance: -
j_gene: TRBJ2-1
d_gene: TRBD2
v_gene: TRBV6-6
CDR3aa: CASRLTSGSNEQFF
CDR3nt: TGTGCCAGCAGATTGACTAGCGGGAGCAATGAGCAGTTCTTC

abundance: medium-sized
j_gene: TRBJ2-1
d_gene: TRBD2
v_gene: TRBV4-3
CDR3aa: CASSQDRGGRTYNEQFF
CDR3nt: TGCGCCAGCAGCCAAGATCGTGGCGGGAGGACCTACAATGAGCAGTTCTTC

abundance: once
j_gene: TRBJ1-6
d_gene: -
v_gene: TRBV7-8
CDR3aa: CASSLVGGNSYNSPLHF
CDR3nt: TGTGCCAGCAGCTTAGTTGGGGGAAACTCCTATAATTCACCCCTCCACTTT

abundance: -
j_gene: TRBJ2-7
d_gene: -
v_gene: TRBV10-3
CDR3aa: CAISETSRSYEQYF
CDR3nt: TGTGCCATCAGTGAAACTAGTCGGTCCTACGAGCAGTACTTC